Listed below are T cell receptor beta chains from one sample, sequenced in a study of early T cells in non-severe SARS-CoV-2 infection. MiXCR, applied by TCRdb to the 5' RACE reads, yields one record per CDR3 protein. The sample lists roughly 70,000 distinct CDR3 sequences; 18% were seen once. The sample in question was whole blood, obtained at baseline. The receptors come from an adult who was a healthcare worker with PCR-confirmed SARS-CoV-2 infection or an uninfected control (not recorded which). The CDR3 runs from the conserved cysteine through the conserved F or W. The D gene is left open where the match is weak. Some rows have no size entry. The others give once, few or many, or a class for an expanded clone.

>TRBJ2-2|few|16|-|TRBV11-2
TGTGCCAGCAGCTTAGCACCCGGGCTAGGGACCGGGGAGCTGTTTTTT
CASSLAPGLGTGELFF
>TRBJ1-5|few|14|-|TRBV28
TGTGCCAGCAACCTGGGAGGGCCAAATCAGCCCCAGCATTTT
CASNLGGPNQPQHF
>TRBJ2-1|-|14|-|TRBV29-1
TGCAGCGTCGCCGCGTCGGGGTCCTACAATGAGCAGTTCTTC
CSVAASGSYNEQFF
>TRBJ2-7|few|12|-|TRBV7-9
TGTGCCAGCAGCTGGACATCTCTCGAGCAGTACTTC
CASSWTSLEQYF
>TRBJ2-2|-|13|-|TRBV3-1
TGTGCAGGGCAGGCGACAAACACCGGGGAGCTGTTTTTT
CAGQATNTGELFF
>TRBJ1-6|-|13|-|TRBV10-1
TGCGCCAGCAGTCGAGGGGAAAATTCACCCCTCCACTTT
CASSRGENSPLHF
>TRBJ1-2|few|15|-|TRBV29-1
TGCAGCGTCCCATATCAAGACAGCGGGAACTATGGCTACACCTTC
CSVPYQDSGNYGYTF
>TRBJ1-1|few|14|-|TRBV5-1
TGCGCCAGCAGCTTGGAGGGTCAGAACACTGAAGCTTTCTTT
CASSLEGQNTEAFF
>TRBJ2-5|few|12|-|TRBV27
TGTGCCAGCAGTTCCCATGGTGAGACCCAGTACTTC
CASSSHGETQYF
>TRBJ2-5|-|15|-|TRBV7-2
TGTGCCAGCAGCCGAACCGGGCAAAAGCAAGAGACCCAGTACTTC
CASSRTGQKQETQYF
>TRBJ1-5|few|14|-|TRBV27
TGTGCCAGCAGTTTCGGGGATAGCAATCAGCCCCAGCATTTT
CASSFGDSNQPQHF
>TRBJ2-2|few|17|TRBD1|TRBV7-2
TGTGCCAGCAGCACTAATTCAGCAGGGGGTCTCTCCGGGGAGCTGTTTTTT
CASSTNSAGGLSGELFF
>TRBJ2-7|few|14|-|TRBV9
TGTGCCAGCAGCGTAGACCTCAGGGGCGGCGAGCAGTACTTC
CASSVDLRGGEQYF
>TRBJ2-2|-|17|-|TRBV7-9
TGTGCCAGCAGCTGGGGGTGGGACTTCGATTCCACCGGGGAGCTGTTTTTT
CASSWGWDFDSTGELFF
>TRBJ1-1|few|14|-|TRBV10-1
TGCGCCAGCAGTGCCAGGGTTGGAACCACTGAAGCTTTCTTT
CASSARVGTTEAFF
>TRBJ2-3|-|15|TRBD2|TRBV6-1
TGTGCCAGCAGCCTAGGACTAGTATCGGCAGATACGCAGTATTTT
CASSLGLVSADTQYF
>TRBJ1-6|few|14|-|TRBV20-1
TGCAGTGCTAGTACAGCAGAATATAATTCACCCCTCCACTTT
CSASTAEYNSPLHF
>TRBJ1-5|-|14|-|TRBV7-6
TGTGCCAGCAGCTTAGGAGGGTCAGGTCAGCCCCAGCATTTT
CASSLGGSGQPQHF
>TRBJ2-1|-|15|-|TRBV28
TGTGCCAGCAACCCACGTGGTCAGGGGGGGAATGAGCAGTTCTTC
CASNPRGQGGNEQFF
>TRBJ2-3|-|15|-|TRBV20-1
TGCAGTGCGAGCCAGAAACTACTAAGCACAGATACGCAGTATTTT
CSASQKLLSTDTQYF
>TRBJ1-6|-|15|-|TRBV6-2/TRBV6-3
TGTGCCAGCAGGAGGGTGGACAGCTCAAATTCACCCCTCCACTTT
CASRRVDSSNSPLHF
>TRBJ1-2|-|10|-|TRBV28
TGTGCCAGCAGTTCTTTTGGCTACACCTTC
CASSSFGYTF
>TRBJ1-2|-|15|-|TRBV3-1
TGTGCCAGCAGCCAAGAGAGGCCAGGGTCCTATGGCTACACCTTC
CASSQERPGSYGYTF
>TRBJ2-1|-|15|TRBD2|TRBV3-1
TGTGCCAGCAGCCAAGAACCCCTAGCGGGAATTGAGCAGTTCTTC
CASSQEPLAGIEQFF
>TRBJ1-4|-|15|-|TRBV6-5
TGTGCCAGCAGTTACCAGGGGACCGGTAATGAAAAACTGTTTTTT
CASSYQGTGNEKLFF